This entry is about one T cell receptor (beta chain). This clone was picked up one time. Its recognized antigen is unknown. The record has no base qualities; no much larger clone is one base away. The CDR3 holds 14 amino acids from the cysteine to the phenylalanine. The entry retains the CDR3 DNA only, 42 bases that are in frame from base 1. V drops 2 bases and J drops 1 base, leaving 9 bases in between. The germline V gene (reference sequence) specifies SGHKS as CDR1 and YYEKEE as CDR2. This sample is part of a study of OX40 agonist ivuxolimab in advanced cancers. At the level of the whole study: Ivuxolimab was an agonistic, fully human IgG2 monoclonal antibody directed against OX40 (CD134), a costimulatory receptor. Intravenous ivuxolimab was administered to patients every 2 weeks at six dose levels: 0.01, 0.1, 0.3, 1.5, 3 and 10 mg/kg. Among the roughly 50 dose-escalation patients, around 20 had hepatocellular carcinoma, approximately 15 melanoma, 9 renal cell carcinoma and 9 head and neck cancer. The dose-escalation cohort was about 86% male with a mean age of approximately 60 years, ranging from about 20 to 85. Patients were allowed to have had prior anti-PD-1, anti-PD-L1 or anti-CTLA-4 therapy, and approximately 39% of the dose-escalation patients had been treated with checkpoint inhibitors. Partial responses occurred in three dose-escalation patients, of whom one had hepatocellular carcinoma and two had cutaneous melanoma. The point of sequencing TCRbeta in the periphery was to test whether ivuxolimab changed TCR sequence diversity and drove clonal T-cell expansion. The paper covers the monotherapy dose-escalation part of the phase I ivuxolimab trial, which included N = 52 patients.

Genomic DNA was isolated from the sorted cells so that the TCRbeta CDR3 region could be sequenced. TCRbeta CDR3 regions were sequenced using the immunoSEQ Assay. This is the immuneACCESS table as TCRdb keeps it, with only in-frame sequences that have V and J called. A part of the clones is gone; compared with another copy, unresolved V genes explain less than half, and the rest is unexplained. The sample table lists about 62,000 clones, about 91% of them with a count of one. The top ten constitute around 15% of the sample. General findings and caveats noted by the study authors: At doses from 0.1 to 3.0 mg/kg, clonal expansion was seen in both CD4+ and CD8+ blood T cells between baseline and week 6. Low levels of normalized T-cell clonal expansion were also seen in some nonresponding patients. Antigen specificity was not determined for the clonally expanded peripheral T cells. In partial responders in the 0.1-3.0 mg/kg groups, normalized peripheral clonal expansion was found to be among the lowest, especially among CD8+ T cells. After ivuxolimab, expanded clones were on average more numerous among CD8+ T cells than among CD4+ T cells.

Patients with a history of autoimmune disease or receiving systemic immunosuppression were excluded from the trial. In every dose cohort, peripheral blood was drawn for TCR sequencing at baseline, cycle 4 day 1, and cycle 7 day 1. Samples came from an open-label, multicenter, first-in-human phase I dose-escalation trial of ivuxolimab. Adults with locally advanced or metastatic melanoma, renal cell carcinoma, hepatocellular carcinoma or head and neck squamous cell carcinoma were enrolled in the trial. Before TCR sequencing, CD4+ T cells and CD8+ T cells were sorted from peripheral blood as separate populations.

The clonotype comes from an adult with an advanced solid tumor such as melanoma, head and neck, liver or kidney cancer. Sequenced material: CD4+ or CD8+ T cells sorted from blood, taken in a trial of the OX40 agonist ivuxolimab. The V and J genes are TRBV5-5 and TRBJ1-1; the D gene identity is not certain. The DNA is as follows: TGTGCCAGCAGCTTACGAAGGGCGAACACTGAAGCTTTCTTT. This translates into CASSLRRANTEAFF.